The clone carrying this T cell receptor beta chain came up a few times. Its specificity is unknown. This specimen comes from a study of shared clonotypes between healthy human individuals. Study context: Per donor, three plates held CD4 naive cells, three held CD4 memory, two held CD8 naive and one held CD8 memory.

The CDR3 contains 15 residues. Germline V lookup: CDR1 SGDLS, CDR2 YYNGEE. The V and J ends lost 6 bases and 0 bases respectively, with 13 bases between them. As handled by the study authors: ImmunoSEQ output lacked quality scores and full-length reads, limiting matched filtering. Method: immunoSEQ multiplex PCR; TCRdb's copy keeps in-frame clones and lacks some. V and J calls and clone size come straight from that table; D and trimming were deduced from the DNA. This table holds approximately 1,000,000 clones, 78% found once. Whole-study results and caveats: Naive subsets generally exceeded memory subsets in estimated richness.

The sequence came from a man younger than 35 in good health. Some clones in this sample may be carry-over from other donors' samples. The chain combines TRBV9 with TRBJ2-1, with TRBD2 as a possible D gene (5 bases). Source material: memory CD4+ T cells from PBMCs. Subset defined: CD45RA-negative fraction. CDR3 coding DNA: TGTGCCAGCACTCGCGACGGGGACTCCTACAATGAGCAGTTCTTC. As protein: CASTRDGDSYNEQFF.